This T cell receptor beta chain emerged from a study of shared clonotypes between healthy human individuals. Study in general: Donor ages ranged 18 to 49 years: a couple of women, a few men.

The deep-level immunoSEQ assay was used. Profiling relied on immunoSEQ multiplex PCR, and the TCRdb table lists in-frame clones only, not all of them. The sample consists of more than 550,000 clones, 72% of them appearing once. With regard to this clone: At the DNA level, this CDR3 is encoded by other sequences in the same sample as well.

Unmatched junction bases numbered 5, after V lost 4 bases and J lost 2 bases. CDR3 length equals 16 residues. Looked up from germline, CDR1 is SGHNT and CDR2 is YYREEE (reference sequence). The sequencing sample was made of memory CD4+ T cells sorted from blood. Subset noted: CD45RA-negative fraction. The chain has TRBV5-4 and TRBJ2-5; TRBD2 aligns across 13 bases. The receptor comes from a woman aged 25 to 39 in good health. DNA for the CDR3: TGTGCCAGCAGCAAAGGACTAGCGGGGGTACAAGAGACCCAGTACTTC. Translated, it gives CASSKGLAGVQETQYF.